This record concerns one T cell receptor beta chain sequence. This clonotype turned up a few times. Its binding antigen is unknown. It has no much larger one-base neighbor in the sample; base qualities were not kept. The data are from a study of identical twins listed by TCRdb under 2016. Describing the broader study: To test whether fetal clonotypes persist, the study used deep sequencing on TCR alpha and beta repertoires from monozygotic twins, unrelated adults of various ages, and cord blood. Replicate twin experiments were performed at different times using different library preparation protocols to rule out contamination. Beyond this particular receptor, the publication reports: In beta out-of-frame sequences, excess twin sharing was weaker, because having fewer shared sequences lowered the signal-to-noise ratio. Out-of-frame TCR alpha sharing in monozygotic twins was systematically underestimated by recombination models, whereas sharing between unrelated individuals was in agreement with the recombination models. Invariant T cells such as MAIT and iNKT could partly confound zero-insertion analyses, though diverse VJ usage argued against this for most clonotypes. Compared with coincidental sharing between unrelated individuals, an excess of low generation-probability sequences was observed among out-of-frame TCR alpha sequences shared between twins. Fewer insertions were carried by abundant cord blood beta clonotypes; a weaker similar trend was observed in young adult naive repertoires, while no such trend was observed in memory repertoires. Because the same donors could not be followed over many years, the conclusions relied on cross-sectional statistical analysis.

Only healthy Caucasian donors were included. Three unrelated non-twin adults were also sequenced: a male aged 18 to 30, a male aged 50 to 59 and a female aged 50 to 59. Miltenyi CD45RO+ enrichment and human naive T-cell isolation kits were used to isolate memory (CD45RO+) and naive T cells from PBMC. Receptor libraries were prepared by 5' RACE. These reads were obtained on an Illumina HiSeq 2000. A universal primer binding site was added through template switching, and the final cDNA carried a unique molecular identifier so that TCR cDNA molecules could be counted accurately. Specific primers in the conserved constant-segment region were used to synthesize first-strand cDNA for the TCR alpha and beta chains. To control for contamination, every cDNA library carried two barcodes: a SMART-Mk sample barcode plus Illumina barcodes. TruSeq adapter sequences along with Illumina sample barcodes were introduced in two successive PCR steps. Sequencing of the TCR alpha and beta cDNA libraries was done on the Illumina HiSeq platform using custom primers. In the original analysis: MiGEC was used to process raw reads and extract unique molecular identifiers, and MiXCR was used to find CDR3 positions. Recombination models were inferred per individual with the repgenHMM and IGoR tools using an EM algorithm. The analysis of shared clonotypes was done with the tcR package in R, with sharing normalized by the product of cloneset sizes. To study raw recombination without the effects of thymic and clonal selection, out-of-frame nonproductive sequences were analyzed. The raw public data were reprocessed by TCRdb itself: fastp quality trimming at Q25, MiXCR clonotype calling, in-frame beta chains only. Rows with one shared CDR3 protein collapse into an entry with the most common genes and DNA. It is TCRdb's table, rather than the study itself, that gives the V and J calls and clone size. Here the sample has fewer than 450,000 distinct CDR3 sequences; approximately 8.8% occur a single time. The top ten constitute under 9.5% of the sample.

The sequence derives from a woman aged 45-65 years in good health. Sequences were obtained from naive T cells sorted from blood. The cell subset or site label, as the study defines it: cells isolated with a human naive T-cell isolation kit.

The CDR3 here reads CASSQILRETQYF. The DNA is TGCGCCAGCAGCCAGATCCTGCGTGAGACCCAGTACTTC. Here the chain combines TRBV4-1 and TRBJ2-5, with no D gene named confidently. The germline V gene gives CDR1 as MGHRA and CDR2 as YSYEKL. Inclusive of the bounding cysteine and phenylalanine, the CDR3 is 13 residues long. Only the CDR3 part of the read is kept: 39 bases, read in frame from the first base. Trimming removed 3 bases from V and 5 bases from J, leaving 10 bases between the germline ends.